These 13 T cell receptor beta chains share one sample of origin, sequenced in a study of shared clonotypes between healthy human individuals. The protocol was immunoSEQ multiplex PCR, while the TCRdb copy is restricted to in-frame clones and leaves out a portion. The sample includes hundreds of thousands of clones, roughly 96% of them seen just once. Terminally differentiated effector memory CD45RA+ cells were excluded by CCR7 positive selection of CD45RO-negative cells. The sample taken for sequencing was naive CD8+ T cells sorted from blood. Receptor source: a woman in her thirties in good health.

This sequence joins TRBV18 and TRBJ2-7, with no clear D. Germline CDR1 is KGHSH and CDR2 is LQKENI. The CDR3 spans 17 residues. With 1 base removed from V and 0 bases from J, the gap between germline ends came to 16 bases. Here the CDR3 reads CASSPQTASGYSYEQYF. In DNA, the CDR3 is TGTGCCAGCTCACCACAAACAGCGTCCGGTTACTCCTACGAGCAGTACTTC. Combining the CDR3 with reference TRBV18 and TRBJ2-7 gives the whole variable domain NAGVMQNPRHLVRRRGQEARLRCSPMKGHSHVYWYRQLPEEGLKFMVYLQKENIIDESGMPKERFSAEFPKEGPSILRIQQVVRGDSAAYFCASSPQTASGYSYEQYFGPGTRLTVT.

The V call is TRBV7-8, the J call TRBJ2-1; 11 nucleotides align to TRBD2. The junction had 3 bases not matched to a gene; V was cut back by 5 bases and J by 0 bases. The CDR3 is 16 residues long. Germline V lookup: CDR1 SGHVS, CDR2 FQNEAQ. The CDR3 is CASSTSGSISYNEQFF. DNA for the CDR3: TGTGCCAGCAGCACTAGCGGGAGCATCTCCTACAATGAGCAGTTCTTC. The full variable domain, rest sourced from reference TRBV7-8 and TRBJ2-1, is GAGVSQSPRYKVAKRGQDVALRCDPISGHVSLFWYQQALGQGPEFLTYFQNEAQLDKSGLPSDRFFAERPEGSVSTLKIQRTQQEDSAVYLCASSTSGSISYNEQFFGPGTRLTVL.

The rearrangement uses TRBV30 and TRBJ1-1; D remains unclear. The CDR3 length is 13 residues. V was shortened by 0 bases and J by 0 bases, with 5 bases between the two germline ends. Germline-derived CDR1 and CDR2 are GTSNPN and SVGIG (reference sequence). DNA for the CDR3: TGTGCCTGGAGTGTTATCCTGAACACTGAAGCTTTCTTT. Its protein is CAWSVILNTEAFF.

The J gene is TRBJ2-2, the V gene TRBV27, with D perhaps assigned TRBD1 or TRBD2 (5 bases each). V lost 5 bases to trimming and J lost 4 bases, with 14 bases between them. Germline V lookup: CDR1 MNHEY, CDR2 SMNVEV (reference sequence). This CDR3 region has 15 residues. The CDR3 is CASSPLGGGTGELFF. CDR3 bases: TGTGCCAGCAGTCCGCTTGGGGGTGGCACCGGGGAGCTGTTTTTT.

CDR3 in amino acids: CASSTDRGETEAFF. The CDR3 nucleotides read TGTGCCAGCAGTACGGACAGAGGGGAGACTGAAGCTTTCTTT. The J gene is TRBJ1-1, the V gene TRBV28; D might be TRBD1 (6 bases). V dropped 5 bases and J dropped 5 bases, with 15 bases sitting between them. CDR1 and CDR2 (germline): MDHEN, SYDVKM. The CDR3 loop spans 14 amino acids. The full variable domain, its missing parts supplied by reference TRBV28 and TRBJ1-1, is DVKVTQSSRYLVKRTGEKVFLECVQDMDHENMFWYRQDPGLGLRLIYFSYDVKMKEKGDIPEGYSVSREKKERFSLILESASTNQTSMYLCASSTDRGETEAFFGQGTRLTVV.

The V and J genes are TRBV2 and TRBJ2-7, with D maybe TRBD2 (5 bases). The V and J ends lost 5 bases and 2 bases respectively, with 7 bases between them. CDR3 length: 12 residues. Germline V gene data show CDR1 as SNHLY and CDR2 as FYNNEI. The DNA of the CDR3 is TGTGCCAGCAGTACCGGGACCTACGAGCAGTACTTC. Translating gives CASSTGTYEQYF. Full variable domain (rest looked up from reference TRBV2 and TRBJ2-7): EPEVTQTPSHQVTQMGQEVILRCVPISNHLYFYWYRQILGQKVEFLVSFYNNEISEKSEIFDDQFSVERPDGSNFTLKIRSTKLEDSAMYFCASSTGTYEQYFGPGTRLTVT.

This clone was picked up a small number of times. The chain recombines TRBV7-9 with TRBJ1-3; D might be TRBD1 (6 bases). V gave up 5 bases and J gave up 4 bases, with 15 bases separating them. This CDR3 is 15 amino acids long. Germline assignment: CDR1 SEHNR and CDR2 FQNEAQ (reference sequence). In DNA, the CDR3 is TGTGCCAGCAGCGGTACGACAGGCGTCGGAAACACCATATATTTT. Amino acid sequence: CASSGTTGVGNTIYF. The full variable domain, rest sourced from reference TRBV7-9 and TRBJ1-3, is DTGVSQNPRHKITKRGQNVTFRCDPISEHNRLYWYRQTLGQGPEFLTYFQNEAQLEKSRLLSDRFSAERPKGSFSTLEIQRTEQGDSAMYLCASSGTTGVGNTIYFGEGSWLTVV.

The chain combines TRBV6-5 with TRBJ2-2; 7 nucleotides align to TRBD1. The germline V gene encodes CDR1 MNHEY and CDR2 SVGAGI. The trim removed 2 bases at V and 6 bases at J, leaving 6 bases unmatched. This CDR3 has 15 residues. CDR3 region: CASSYHGQAAGELFF. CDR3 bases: TGTGCCAGCAGTTACCATGGACAGGCCGCCGGGGAGCTGTTTTTT.

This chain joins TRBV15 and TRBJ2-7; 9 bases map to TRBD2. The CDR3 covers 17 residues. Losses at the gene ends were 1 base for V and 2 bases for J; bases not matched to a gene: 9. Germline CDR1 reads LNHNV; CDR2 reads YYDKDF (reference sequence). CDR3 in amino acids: CATSRARLAGSTYEQYF. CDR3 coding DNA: TGTGCCACCAGCAGAGCTAGGCTAGCGGGATCCACCTACGAGCAGTACTTC. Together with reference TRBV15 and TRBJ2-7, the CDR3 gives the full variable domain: DAMVIQNPRYQVTQFGKPVTLSCSQTLNHNVMYWYQQKSSQAPKLLFHYYDKDFNNEADTPDNFQSRRPNTSFCFLDIRSPGLGDTAMYLCATSRARLAGSTYEQYFGPGTRLTVT.

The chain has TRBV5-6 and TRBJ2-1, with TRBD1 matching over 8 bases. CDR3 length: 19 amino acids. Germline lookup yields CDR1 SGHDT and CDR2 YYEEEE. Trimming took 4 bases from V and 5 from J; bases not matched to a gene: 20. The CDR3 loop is CASSGLDRDLTSVHNEQFF. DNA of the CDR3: TGTGCCAGCAGCGGTTTGGACAGGGATTTGACCTCCGTGCACAATGAGCAGTTCTTC.

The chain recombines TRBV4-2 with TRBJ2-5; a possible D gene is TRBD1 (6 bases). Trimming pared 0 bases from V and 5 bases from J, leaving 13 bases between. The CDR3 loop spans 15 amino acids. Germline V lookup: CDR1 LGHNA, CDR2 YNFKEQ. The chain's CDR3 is CASSQDSTGYETQYF. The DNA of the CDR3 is TGTGCCAGCAGCCAAGATTCCACAGGGTACGAGACCCAGTACTTC.

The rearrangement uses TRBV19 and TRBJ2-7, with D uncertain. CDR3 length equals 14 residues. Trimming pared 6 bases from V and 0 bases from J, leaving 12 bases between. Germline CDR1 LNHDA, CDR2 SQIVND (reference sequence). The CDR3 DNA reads TGTGCCAGTAGGGCAGGAGAAGACTCCTACGAGCAGTACTTC. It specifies CASRAGEDSYEQYF.

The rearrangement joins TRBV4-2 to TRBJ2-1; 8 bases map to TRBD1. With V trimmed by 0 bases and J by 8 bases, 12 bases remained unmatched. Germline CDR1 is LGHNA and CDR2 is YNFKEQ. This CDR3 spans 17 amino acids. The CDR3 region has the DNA TGTGCCAGCAGCCAAGATCAAGGCCAGGGGGCGCAGGATGAGCAGTTCTTC. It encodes CASSQDQGQGAQDEQFF.